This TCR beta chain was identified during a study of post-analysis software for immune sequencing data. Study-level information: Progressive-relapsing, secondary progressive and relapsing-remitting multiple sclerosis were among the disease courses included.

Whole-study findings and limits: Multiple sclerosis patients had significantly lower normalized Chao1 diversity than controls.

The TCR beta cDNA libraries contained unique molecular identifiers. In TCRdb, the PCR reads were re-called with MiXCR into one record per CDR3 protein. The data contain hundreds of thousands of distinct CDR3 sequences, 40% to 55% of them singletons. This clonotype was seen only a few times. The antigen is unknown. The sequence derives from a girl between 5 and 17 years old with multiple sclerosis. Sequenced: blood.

The chain's CDR3 is CASSQEQGAGYEQYF. The CDR3 DNA is TGCGCCAGCAGCCAGGAACAGGGGGCAGGGTACGAGCAGTACTTC. The chain uses TRBV4-1 and TRBJ2-7, with TRBD1 matching 9 bases. CDR3 length equals 15 residues. The germline gives CDR1 MGHRA, CDR2 YSYEKL. V was pared by 3 bases and J by 4 bases, with 7 bases of the junction left unmatched.